This T cell receptor (beta chain) originates from a study of CD8+ T cells in alopecia areata. Study results and limitations: It was observed that many expanded lesional clones persisted in scalp and blood during tofacitinib. Clonality exceeded that of normal scalp in lesional scalp, most notably in alopecia totalis/universalis.

Following extraction, RNA underwent reverse transcription to cDNA, which served as the sequencing template. The repertoire was sequenced with immunoSEQ multiplex PCR; TCRdb's copy has only in-frame clones and lacks some. Among around 270,000 clones, 55% to 75% were seen once, and the ten largest hold over 1.5%. The CDR3 length is 16 residues. Trimming removed 0 bases at V and 2 bases at J, with 14 bases between. CDR1 is SGHRS and CDR2 is YFSETQ in the germline V gene. Details on this clone: Its matching antigen is unknown.

Treatment given: oral pan-JAK inhibitor, 5-10 mg twice daily. Sampling of alopecia areata patients yielded lesional scalp punch biopsies as well as peripheral blood. The sequences come from CD4+ T cells sorted from blood, collected at week 24, from a patient treated with tofacitinib. The V and J genes are TRBV5-1 and TRBJ2-5; no firm D call. The clonotype was recovered from a human donor with alopecia areata. CDR3 coding DNA: TGCGCCAGCAGCTTGGCCGTAACAGCCCAACAAGAGACCCAGTACTTC. This translates into CASSLAVTAQQETQYF.